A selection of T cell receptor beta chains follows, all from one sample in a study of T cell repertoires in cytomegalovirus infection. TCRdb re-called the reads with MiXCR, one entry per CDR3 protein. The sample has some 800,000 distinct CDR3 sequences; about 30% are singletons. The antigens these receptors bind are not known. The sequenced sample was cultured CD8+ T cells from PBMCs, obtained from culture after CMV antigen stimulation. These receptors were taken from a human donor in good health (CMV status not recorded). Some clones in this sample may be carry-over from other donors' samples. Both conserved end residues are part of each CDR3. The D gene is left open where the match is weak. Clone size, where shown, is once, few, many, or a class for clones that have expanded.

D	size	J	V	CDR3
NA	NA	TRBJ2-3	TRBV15	CATREGGYTQYF
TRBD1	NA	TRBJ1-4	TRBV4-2	CASSQDRGRYSEKLFF
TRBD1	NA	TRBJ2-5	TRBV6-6	CASMMGQGETQYF
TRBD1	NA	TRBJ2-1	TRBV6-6	CASSFLGQGRDNEQFF
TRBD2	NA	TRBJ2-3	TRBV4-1	CASSQFLAGGRDTQYF
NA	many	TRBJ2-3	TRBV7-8	CASSPVAGLGTDTQYF
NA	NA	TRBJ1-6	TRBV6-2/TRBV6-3	CASSSRTNVDNLPLHF
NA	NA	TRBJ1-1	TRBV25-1	CASSEYGGWTEAFF
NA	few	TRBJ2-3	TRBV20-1	CSAREDYTQYF
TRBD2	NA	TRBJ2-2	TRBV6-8	CASSSLAGASGELFF
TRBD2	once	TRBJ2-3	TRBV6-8	CASSPGIRLAGDTDTQYF
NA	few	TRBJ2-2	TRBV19	CASSIDRSGELFF
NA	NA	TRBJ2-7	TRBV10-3	CAILPDSPDRAAYEQYF
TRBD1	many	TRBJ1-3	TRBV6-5	CASSLAGTGGNTIYF
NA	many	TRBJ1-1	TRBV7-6	CASSSRTNTEAFF
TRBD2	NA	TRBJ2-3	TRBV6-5	CASSYSWGGGTDTQYF
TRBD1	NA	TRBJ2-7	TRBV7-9	CASSLTGNRFYEQYF
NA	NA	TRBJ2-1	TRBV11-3	CASSWMARSYNEQFF
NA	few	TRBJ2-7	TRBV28	CASSSHEQYF
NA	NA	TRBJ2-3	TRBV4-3	CASSRHSGTDTQYF
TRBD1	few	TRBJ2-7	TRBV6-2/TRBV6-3	CASRPQTGGEERPYF
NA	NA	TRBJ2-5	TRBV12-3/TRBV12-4	CASRETGRETQYF
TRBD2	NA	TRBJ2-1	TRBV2	CATLLRGGREQFF
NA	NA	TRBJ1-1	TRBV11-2	CASSPGGVQAFF
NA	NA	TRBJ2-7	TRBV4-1	CASSQQTHRQWGEQYF
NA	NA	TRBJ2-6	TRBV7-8	CASSLMLGDLSSGANVLTF
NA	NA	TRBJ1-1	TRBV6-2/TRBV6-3	CASMNRGNTEAFF
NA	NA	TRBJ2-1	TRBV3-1	CASSQDSTSGDEQFF
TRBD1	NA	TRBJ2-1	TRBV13	CASSFPGQGVYEQFF
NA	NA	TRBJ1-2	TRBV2	CASSGPGHRGDGYTF
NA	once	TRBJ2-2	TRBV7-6	CASSFPLGTRELFF
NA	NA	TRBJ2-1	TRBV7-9	CASSSQNWTGLNNEQFF
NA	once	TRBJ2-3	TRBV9	CASSALQGTDTQYF
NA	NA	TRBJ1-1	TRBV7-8	CASSPREAANTEAFF